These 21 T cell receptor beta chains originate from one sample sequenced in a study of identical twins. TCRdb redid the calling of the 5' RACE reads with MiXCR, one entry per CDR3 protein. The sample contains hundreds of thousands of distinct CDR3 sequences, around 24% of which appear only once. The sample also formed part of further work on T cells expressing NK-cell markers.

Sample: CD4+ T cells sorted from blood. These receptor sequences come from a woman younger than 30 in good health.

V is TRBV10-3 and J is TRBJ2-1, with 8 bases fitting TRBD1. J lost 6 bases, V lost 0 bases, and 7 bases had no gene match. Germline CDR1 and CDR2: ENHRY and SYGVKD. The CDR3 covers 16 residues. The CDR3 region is CAISESSGTGSNEQFF. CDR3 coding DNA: TGTGCCATCAGTGAGTCGTCCGGGACAGGCTCCAATGAGCAGTTCTTC.

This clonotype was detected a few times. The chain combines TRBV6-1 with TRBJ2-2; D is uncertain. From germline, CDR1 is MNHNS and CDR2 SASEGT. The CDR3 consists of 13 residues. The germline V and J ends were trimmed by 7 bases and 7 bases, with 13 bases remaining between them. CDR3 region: CASTYTLGGELFF. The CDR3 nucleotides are TGTGCCAGCACCTATACGCTGGGCGGGGAGCTGTTTTTT.

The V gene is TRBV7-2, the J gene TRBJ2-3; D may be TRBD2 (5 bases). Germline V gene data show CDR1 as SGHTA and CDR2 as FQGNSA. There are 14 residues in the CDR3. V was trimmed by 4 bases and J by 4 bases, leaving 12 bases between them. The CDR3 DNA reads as TGTGCCAGCAGCTCTACGAGGGCCTCAGATACGCAGTATTTT. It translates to CASSSTRASDTQYF.

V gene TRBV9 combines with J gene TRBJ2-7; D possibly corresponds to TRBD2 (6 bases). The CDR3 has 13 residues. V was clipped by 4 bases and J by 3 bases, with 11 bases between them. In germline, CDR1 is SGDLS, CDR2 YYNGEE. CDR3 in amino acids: CASSPGSFYEQYF. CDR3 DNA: TGTGCCAGCAGCCCCGGGAGTTTCTACGAGCAGTACTTC.

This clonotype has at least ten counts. The CDR3 loop reads CASSYLAGAYEQYF. Written as DNA, the CDR3 is TGTGCCAGCAGTTACCTAGCGGGAGCCTACGAGCAGTACTTC. The chain recombines TRBV6-5 with TRBJ2-7; TRBD2 agrees at 10 bases. V trimming: 2 bases; J trimming: 2 bases; junction bases outside the gene matches: 0. Germline CDR1 MNHEY, CDR2 SVGAGI. There are 14 residues in the CDR3.

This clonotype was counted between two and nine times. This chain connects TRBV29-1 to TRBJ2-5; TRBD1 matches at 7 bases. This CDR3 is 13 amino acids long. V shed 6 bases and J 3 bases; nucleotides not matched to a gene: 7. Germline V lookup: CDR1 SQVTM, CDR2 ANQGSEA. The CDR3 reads CSVLRTGKETQYF. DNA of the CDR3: TGCAGCGTCCTCAGGACAGGAAAAGAGACCCAGTACTTC.

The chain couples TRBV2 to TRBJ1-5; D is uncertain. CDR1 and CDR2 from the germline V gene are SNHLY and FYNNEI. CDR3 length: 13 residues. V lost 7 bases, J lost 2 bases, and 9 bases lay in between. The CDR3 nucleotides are TGTGCCAGCAAGGTTATGGGCAATCAGCCCCAGCATTTT. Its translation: CASKVMGNQPQHF.

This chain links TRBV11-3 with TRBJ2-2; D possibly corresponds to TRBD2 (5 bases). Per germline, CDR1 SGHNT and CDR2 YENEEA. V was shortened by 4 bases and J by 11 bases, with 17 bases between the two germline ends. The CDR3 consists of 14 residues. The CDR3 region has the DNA TGTGCCAGCAGCTCGTTCCGGGGAGTCGGAGAGCTGTTTTTT. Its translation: CASSSFRGVGELFF. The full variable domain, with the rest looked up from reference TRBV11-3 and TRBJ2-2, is EAGVVQSPRYKIIEKKQPVAFWCNPISGHNTLYWYLQNLGQGPELLIRYENEEAVDDSQLPKDRFSAERLKGVDSTLKIQPAELGDSAVYLCASSSFRGVGELFFGEGSRLTVL.

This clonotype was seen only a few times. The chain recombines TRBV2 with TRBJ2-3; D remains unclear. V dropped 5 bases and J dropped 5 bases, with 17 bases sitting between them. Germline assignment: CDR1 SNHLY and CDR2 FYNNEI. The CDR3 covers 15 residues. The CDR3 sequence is CASSRSWKEEDTQYF. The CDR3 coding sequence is TGTGCCAGCAGTCGGAGTTGGAAGGAAGAAGATACGCAGTATTTT.

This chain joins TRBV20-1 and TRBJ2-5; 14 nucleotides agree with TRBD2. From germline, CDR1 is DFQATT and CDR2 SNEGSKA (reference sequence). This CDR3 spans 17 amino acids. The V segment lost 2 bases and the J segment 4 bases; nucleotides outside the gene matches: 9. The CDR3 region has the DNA TGCAGTGCTAGACAACCCGGGACTAGCGGGAGATCAGAGACCCAGTACTTC. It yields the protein CSARQPGTSGRSETQYF.

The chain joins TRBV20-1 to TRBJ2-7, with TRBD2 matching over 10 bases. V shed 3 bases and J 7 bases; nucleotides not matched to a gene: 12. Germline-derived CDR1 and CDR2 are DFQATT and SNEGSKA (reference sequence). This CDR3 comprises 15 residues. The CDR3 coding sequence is TGCAGTGCTAGGAGAGGACTAGCGGTTCTTGGGGAGCAGTACTTC. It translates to CSARRGLAVLGEQYF.

The CDR3 DNA reads TGTGCCATTTCTTTAGCGGGACACTCCTACGAGCAGTACTTC. Its translation: CAISLAGHSYEQYF. J is TRBJ2-7 and V is TRBV10-3; 8 positions match TRBD2. The ends lost 9 bases at V and 0 bases at J; junction bases unmatched: 7. Germline V gene sequence: CDR1 ENHRY, CDR2 SYGVKD. The CDR3 spans 14 residues.

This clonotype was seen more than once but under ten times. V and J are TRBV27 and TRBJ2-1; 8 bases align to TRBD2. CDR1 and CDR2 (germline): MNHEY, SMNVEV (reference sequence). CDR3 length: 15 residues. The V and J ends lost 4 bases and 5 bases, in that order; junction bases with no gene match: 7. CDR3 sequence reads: CASSSLGRGDNEQFF. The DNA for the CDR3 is TGTGCCAGCAGTTCCTTGGGGCGGGGGGACAATGAGCAGTTCTTC.

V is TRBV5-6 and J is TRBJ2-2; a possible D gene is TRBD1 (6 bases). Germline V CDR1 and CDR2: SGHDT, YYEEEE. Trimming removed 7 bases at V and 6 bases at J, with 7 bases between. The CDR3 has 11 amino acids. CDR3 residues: CASQGSGELFF. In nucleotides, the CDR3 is TGTGCCAGCCAGGGGTCCGGGGAGCTGTTTTTT.

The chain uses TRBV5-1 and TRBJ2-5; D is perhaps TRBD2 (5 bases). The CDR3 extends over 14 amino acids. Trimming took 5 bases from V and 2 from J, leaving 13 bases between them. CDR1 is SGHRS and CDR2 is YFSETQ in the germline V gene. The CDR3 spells CASSIVSGQETQYF. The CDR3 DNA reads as TGCGCCAGCAGTATCGTCAGCGGACAAGAGACCCAGTACTTC. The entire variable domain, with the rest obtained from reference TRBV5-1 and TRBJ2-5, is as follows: KAGVTQTPRYLIKTRGQQVTLSCSPISGHRSVSWYQQTPGQGLQFLFEYFSETQRNKGNFPGRFSGRQFSNSRSEMNVSTLELGDSALYLCASSIVSGQETQYFGPGTRLLVL.

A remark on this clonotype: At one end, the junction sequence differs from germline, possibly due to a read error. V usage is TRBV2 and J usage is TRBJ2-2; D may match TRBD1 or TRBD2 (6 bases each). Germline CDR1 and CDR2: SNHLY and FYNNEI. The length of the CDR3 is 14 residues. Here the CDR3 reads CASSMDGGPGELFF. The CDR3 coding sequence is TGTGCCAGCAGCATGGACGGGGGCCCCGGGGAACTGTTTTTT.

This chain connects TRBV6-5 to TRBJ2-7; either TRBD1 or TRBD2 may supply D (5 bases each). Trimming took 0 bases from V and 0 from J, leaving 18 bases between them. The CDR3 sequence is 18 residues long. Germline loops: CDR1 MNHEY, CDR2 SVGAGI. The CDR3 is CASSYSRWTGTGSYEQYF. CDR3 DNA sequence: TGTGCCAGCAGTTACTCGAGGTGGACCGGGACCGGCTCCTACGAGCAGTACTTC.

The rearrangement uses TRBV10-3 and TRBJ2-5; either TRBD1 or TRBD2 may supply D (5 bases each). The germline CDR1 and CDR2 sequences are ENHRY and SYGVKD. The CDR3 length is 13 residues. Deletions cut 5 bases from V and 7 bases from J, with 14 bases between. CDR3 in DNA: TGTGCCATCAGTCCCGGGACCTCTGGGACCCAGTACTTC. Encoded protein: CAISPGTSGTQYF.

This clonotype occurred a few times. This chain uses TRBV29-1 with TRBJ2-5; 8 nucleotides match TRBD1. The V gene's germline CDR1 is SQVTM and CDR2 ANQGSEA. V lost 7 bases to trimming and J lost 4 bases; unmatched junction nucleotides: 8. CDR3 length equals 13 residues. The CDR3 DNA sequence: TGCAGCGCCGGGACAGGACACGGAGAGACCCAGTACTTC. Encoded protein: CSAGTGHGETQYF.

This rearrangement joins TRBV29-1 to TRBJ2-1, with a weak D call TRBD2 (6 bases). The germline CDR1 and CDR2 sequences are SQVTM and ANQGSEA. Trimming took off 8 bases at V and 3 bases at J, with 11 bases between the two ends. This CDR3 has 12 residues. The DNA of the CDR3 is TGCAGCCTTAGGCGGGACTACAATGAGCAGTTCTTC. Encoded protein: CSLRRDYNEQFF.

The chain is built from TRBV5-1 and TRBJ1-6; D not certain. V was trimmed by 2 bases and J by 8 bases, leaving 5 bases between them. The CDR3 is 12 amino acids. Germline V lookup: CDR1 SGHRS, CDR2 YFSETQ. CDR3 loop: CASSFSDSPLHF. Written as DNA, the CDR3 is TGCGCCAGCAGCTTCTCGGATTCACCCCTCCACTTT.